The present T cell receptor beta chain was sequenced within a study of breast tumors, draining lymph nodes, adjacent tissues. Breast cancer patients provided tissue from their axillary draining lymph nodes. This clonotype showed up many times. TCRdb recomputed calls from the multiplex PCR reads with MiXCR, one row per CDR3 protein. Of 200,000 to 300,000 distinct CDR3 sequences listed, 30% to 35% are singletons. The source is a female donor with breast cancer. Some clones in this sample may be carry-over from other donors' samples. The sequencing sample was made of axillary lymph node tissue.

The CDR3 loop reads CASSLLVVSTDTQYF. Here the CDR3 DNA reads TGTGCCAGCAGCTTGCTGGTGGTTAGCACAGATACGCAGTATTTT. V usage is TRBV5-6 and J usage is TRBJ2-3; unclear D gene. Germline V lookup: CDR1 SGHDT, CDR2 YYEEEE. V lost 1 base, J lost 0 bases, and 9 bases lay in between. The CDR3 runs to 15 residues.